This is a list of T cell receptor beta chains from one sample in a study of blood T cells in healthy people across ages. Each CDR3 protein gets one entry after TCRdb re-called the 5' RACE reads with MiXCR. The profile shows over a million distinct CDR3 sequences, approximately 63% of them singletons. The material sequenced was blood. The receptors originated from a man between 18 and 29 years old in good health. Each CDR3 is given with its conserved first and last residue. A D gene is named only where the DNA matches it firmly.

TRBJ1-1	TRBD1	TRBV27	CASRRTGSNTEAFF
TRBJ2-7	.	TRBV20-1	CSADLPGYEQYF
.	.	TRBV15	CATSRDFSQDNEQYF
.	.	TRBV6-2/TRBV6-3	CASSPRTDGSYEQYF
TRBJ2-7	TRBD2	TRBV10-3	CATCPGTSGRYEQYF
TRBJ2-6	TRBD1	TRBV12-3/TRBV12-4	CASSPRTGGLSGANVLTF
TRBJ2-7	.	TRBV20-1	CSARDLRSAREQYF
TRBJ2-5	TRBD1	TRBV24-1	CATSDAPGQQETQYF
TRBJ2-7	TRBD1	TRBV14	CASSYGTGGQTTQYF
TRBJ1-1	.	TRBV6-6	CASRAGEAFF
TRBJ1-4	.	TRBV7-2	CASSLQWRLNEKLFF
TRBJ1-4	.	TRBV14	CASSQAVSGINEKLFF
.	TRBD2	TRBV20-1	CSARASGTYEQYF
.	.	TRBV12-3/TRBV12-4	CASSQLGYNEQYF
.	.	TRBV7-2	CASTPGRNGYEQYF
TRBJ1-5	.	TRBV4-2	CASSPPGGPEGPQHF
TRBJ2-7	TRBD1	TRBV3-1	CASSHGPGQGSHEQYF
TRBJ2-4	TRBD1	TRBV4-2	CASSQVTGEGYIQYF
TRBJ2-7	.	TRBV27	CASSPQDKSYEQYF
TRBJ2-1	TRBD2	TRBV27	CASSILRGAYNEQFF
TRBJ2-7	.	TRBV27	CASGFTEQYF
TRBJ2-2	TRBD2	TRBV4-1	CASGQQGGRSGELFF
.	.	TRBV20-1	CSVSSPAASSYNEQYF
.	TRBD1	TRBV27	CASSLWTGEKTQYF
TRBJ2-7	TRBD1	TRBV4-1	CASSQGTGDWYEQYF
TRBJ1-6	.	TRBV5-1	CASSLRQVDSPLHF
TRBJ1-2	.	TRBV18	CASSLEGIHYGYTF
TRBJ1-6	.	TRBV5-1	CASRVDIGNSPLHF
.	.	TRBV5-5	CASSLVWGNRGEETQYF
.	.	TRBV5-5	CASRSDRTYEQYF
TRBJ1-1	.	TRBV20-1	CSASSYTTEAFF
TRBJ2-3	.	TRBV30	CAWSNLEPSTDTQYF
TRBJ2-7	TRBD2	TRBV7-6	CASSGSGDEQYF
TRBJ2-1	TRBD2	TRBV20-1	CSARGTSGLNEQFF
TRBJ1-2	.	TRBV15	CATSKNFGGNGYTF
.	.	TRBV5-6	CASSLSRGENIQYF
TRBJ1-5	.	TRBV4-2	CASSQHRGSNQPQHF
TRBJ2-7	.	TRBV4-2	CASSQEPTYYNEQYF
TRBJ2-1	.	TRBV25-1	CASSEGLRGEQFF
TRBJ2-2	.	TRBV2	CARGDWTNTGELFF